The rows below give T cell receptor beta chains drawn from one sample of a study of blood T cell repertoires in COVID-19. Profiling relied on immunoSEQ multiplex PCR, and the TCRdb table lists in-frame clones only, not all of them. The sample holds roughly 300,000 clones, 90% seen once. Specimen: peripheral blood. The receptors stem from a woman under 40 with COVID-19, enrolled during active disease. Both conserved end residues are part of each CDR3. A D gene is named only where the DNA matches it firmly. Not every row has a clone size; where given, it reads once, few, many or a size class.

NA,TRBV4-1,NA,TRBJ1-1,CASSQVRDLNTEAFF,TGCGCCAGCAGCCAAGTACGTGACTTGAACACTGAAGCTTTCTTT
NA,TRBV27,NA,TRBJ1-1,CASSLSRTNTEAFF,TGTGCCAGCAGTTTATCGCGCACTAACACTGAAGCTTTCTTT
NA,TRBV19,NA,TRBJ1-1,CASSILRGVAEAFF,TGTGCCAGTAGTATACTCCGGGGGGTGGCTGAAGCTTTCTTT
NA,TRBV30,TRBD1,TRBJ2-1,CACQGGAEQFF,TGTGCCTGCCAAGGGGGCGCGGAGCAGTTCTTC
NA,TRBV3-1/TRBV3-2,TRBD2,TRBJ2-2,CASSRDSGPGELFF,TGTGCCAGCAGCCGAGATAGCGGGCCCGGGGAGCTGTTTTTT
NA,TRBV11-2,NA,TRBJ1-6,CASSLGLGGLLNSPLHF,TGTGCCAGCAGCTTAGGTTTGGGGGGACTATTGAATTCACCCCTCCACTTT
NA,TRBV6-6,TRBD1,TRBJ2-1,CASSRGQVYNEQFF,TGTGCCAGCAGCCGCGGACAGGTCTACAATGAGCAGTTCTTC
few,TRBV5-6,NA,TRBJ2-7,CASSPGLSAGSYEQYF,TGTGCCAGCAGCCCAGGACTAAGCGCAGGCTCCTACGAGCAGTACTTC
few,TRBV5-6,TRBD1,TRBJ1-5,CASSLVGTGNQPQHF,TGTGCCAGCAGCTTGGTGGGGACAGGCAATCAGCCCCAGCATTTT
NA,TRBV7-9,TRBD2,TRBJ2-1,CASSLGPGGEQFF,TGTGCCAGCAGCTTAGGACCGGGGGGTGAGCAGTTCTTC
NA,TRBV19,TRBD1,TRBJ1-5,CASSIAAGGSLRYSNQPQHF,TGTGCCAGTAGTATAGCGGCAGGGGGCTCGTTACGATATAGCAATCAGCCCCAGCATTTT
NA,TRBV5-1,TRBD2,TRBJ2-7,CASSLAGSSGSFGYEQYF,TGCGCCAGCAGCTTGGCCGGGTCTAGCGGGAGTTTTGGGTACGAGCAGTACTTC
few,TRBV11-2,TRBD1,TRBJ1-3,CASSGGTGGGNTIYF,TGTGCCAGCAGCGGCGGGACAGGGGGAGGAAACACCATATATTTT
NA,TRBV3-1/TRBV3-2,NA,TRBJ2-7,CASTEGSAVREQYF,TGTGCCAGCACCGAAGGTAGCGCAGTACGGGAGCAGTACTTC
NA,TRBV24-1,TRBD2,TRBJ2-7,CATSAPPTGGRETYEQYF,TGTGCCACCAGTGCGCCCCCGACGGGCGGGAGGGAAACCTACGAGCAGTACTTC
NA,TRBV5-8,NA,TRBJ1-5,CASSSLQPQHF,TGTGCCAGCAGCTCTCTCCAGCCCCAGCATTTT
NA,TRBV7-9,NA,TRBJ2-1,CASSLGSSSYNEQFF,TGTGCCAGCAGCTTAGGGAGCAGCTCCTACAATGAGCAGTTCTTC
once,TRBV18,NA,TRBJ2-5,CASSPREETQYF,TGTGCCAGCTCACCACGAGAGGAGACCCAGTACTTC
NA,TRBV6-5,NA,TRBJ2-7,CASETRSSYEQYF,TGTGCCAGCGAGACAAGAAGCTCCTACGAGCAGTACTTC
NA,TRBV6-5,TRBD1,TRBJ1-2,CASSGQGNYGYTF,TGTGCCAGCAGCGGACAGGGCAACTATGGCTACACCTTC
NA,TRBV20-1,TRBD2,TRBJ2-2,CSASLAGGNTGELFF,TGCAGTGCTAGTCTAGCGGGGGGCAACACCGGGGAGCTGTTTTTT
NA,TRBV5-4,NA,TRBJ2-5,CASSFRGQETQYF,TGTGCCAGCAGCTTCCGGGGACAAGAGACCCAGTACTTC
NA,TRBV18,TRBD1,TRBJ1-1,CASSPIQGAEAFF,TGTGCCAGCTCACCCATACAGGGGGCTGAAGCTTTCTTT
NA,TRBV11-3,TRBD1,TRBJ2-7,CASSSGQDGNEQYF,TGTGCCAGCAGCTCAGGACAGGACGGCAACGAGCAGTACTTC
once,TRBV10-1,NA,TRBJ2-5,CASSESLTGPWRETQYF,TGCGCCAGCAGTGAGTCGTTGACAGGCCCATGGAGGGAGACCCAGTACTTC
NA,TRBV12-3/TRBV12-4,NA,TRBJ1-2,CASSLVSKGGYTF,TGTGCCAGCAGTTTGGTCAGCAAGGGGGGCTACACCTTC
NA,TRBV6-6,TRBD1,TRBJ2-5,CASSTTGVWETQYF,TGTGCCAGCAGTACGACAGGGGTGTGGGAGACCCAGTACTTC
NA,TRBV7-2,NA,TRBJ2-6,CASSPEVFGANVLTF,TGTGCCAGCAGCCCGGAGGTATTCGGGGCCAACGTCCTGACTTTC
NA,TRBV2,TRBD1,TRBJ1-3,CASSPSGTGISGNTIYF,TGTGCCAGCAGCCCCTCCGGGACAGGGATCTCTGGAAACACCATATATTTT
few,TRBV30,NA,TRBJ2-7,CAWRARTGFYEQYF,TGTGCCTGGAGAGCTCGGACGGGGTTCTACGAGCAGTACTTC
NA,TRBV6-1,TRBD2,TRBJ2-2,CASIYGLAGAGELFF,TGTGCCAGCATCTACGGGCTAGCGGGAGCCGGGGAGCTGTTTTTT
NA,TRBV5-1,TRBD1,TRBJ1-6,CASEAGTGSSPLHF,TGCGCCAGCGAAGCCGGGACAGGGTCTTCACCCCTCCACTTT
NA,TRBV19,NA,TRBJ2-7,CASSIKVGSPYEQYF,TGTGCCAGTAGTATAAAAGTCGGGAGCCCCTACGAGCAGTACTTC
NA,TRBV10-3,TRBD1,TRBJ1-2,CAIARQGASPNYGYTF,TGTGCCATCGCCCGACAGGGGGCCTCTCCGAACTATGGCTACACCTTC
NA,TRBV11-2,TRBD2,TRBJ2-3,CASKGRGTDTQYF,TGTGCCAGCAAGGGGAGGGGCACAGATACGCAGTATTTT
NA,TRBV2,NA,TRBJ2-3,CASSPSTVTDTQYF,TGTGCCAGCAGTCCTTCCACGGTCACAGATACGCAGTATTTT
NA,TRBV28,NA,TRBJ2-7,CASTDRGGWSF,TGTGCCAGCACCGACCGAGGGGGTTGGTCCTTC